These 5 T cell receptor beta chains were all obtained from the same sample, sequenced in a study of regulatory T cells in long-lasting Graves disease (dated by TCRdb to 2020 to 2023). Receptor amplification or capture employed multiplex PCR. The sequencer listed for this sample is Illumina HiSeq 4000. TCR beta libraries were built with iRepertoire HTBI primers and Arm-PCR amplification of CDR3 regions. TCRdb passed the public sequencing reads through fastp at Q25 and MiXCR, retaining productive beta sequences. Merged by CDR3 protein, the rows form single entries marked with the most common genes and DNA. The sample profile shows roughly 500,000 distinct CDR3 sequences; around a fifth of them were found once. Around 13% of the sample belongs to the ten largest clones. The time point label for this specimen denotes: persistent/refractory GD, antithyroid drugs over 5 years with positive TRAb. For both TCR sequencing and RNA sequencing, RNA was extracted from PBMCs using TRIzol.

The starting material was peripheral blood mononuclear cells (PBMCs), obtained when the disease was refractory, from a patient treated with antithyroid drugs. Receptors were obtained from a female donor with Graves disease.

The rearrangement uses TRBV7-3 and TRBJ2-7, with TRBD1 identical over 7 bases. There are 14 residues in the CDR3. The trim removed 5 bases at V and 3 bases at J, leaving 7 bases unmatched. Germline V lookup: CDR1 SGHTA, CDR2 FQGTGA. In DNA, the CDR3 is TGTGCCAGCAGCGCTTCGGGACAGATCTACGAGCAGTACTTC. It specifies CASSASGQIYEQYF.

Turning to this clonotype: Since a much larger clone is just one base distant, this may be a read error. In nucleotides, the CDR3 is TGTGCCTGCAGTTTAGTAAATACGCAGTATTTT. Amino acid sequence: CACSLVNTQYF. The V and J genes are TRBV28 and TRBJ2-3; no reliable D call. Germline-derived CDR1 and CDR2 are MDHEN and SYDVKM. The CDR3 runs 11 residues.

This clonotype was seen repeatedly, ten times or more. The chain links TRBV2 to TRBJ2-2; D possibly uses TRBD1 or TRBD2 (5 bases each). The germline V gene has CDR1 SNHLY and CDR2 FYNNEI. The ends were cut back, 8 bases at V and 6 bases at J, with 16 bases in the middle. The CDR3 has 14 residues. The CDR3 region has the DNA TGTGCCAGCGGTCGGGACGCACGGCCCGGGGAGCTGTTTTTT. Its protein is CASGRDARPGELFF.

As DNA, the CDR3 is TGTGCCAGCACCAGAGGGACCCAAGGCTACACCTTC. Translated, it gives CASTRGTQGYTF. The chain has TRBV6-1 and TRBJ1-2; TRBD1 might be the D (5 bases). The V gene lost 7 bases and the J gene lost 8 bases, with 14 bases spanning the gap. CDR1 and CDR2 (germline): MNHNS, SASEGT. The CDR3 sequence is 12 residues long.

For this clonotype: This may be a read error, as it is one base from a much larger clone. The rearrangement links TRBV6-1 to TRBJ1-2; possible D gene TRBD1, 5 bases. This CDR3 contains 15 residues. Germline loops: CDR1 MNHNS, CDR2 SASEGT. Trimming cost V 7 bases and J 10 bases, with 25 bases left between them. The CDR3 loop reads CASTPNEGSVSHYTF. The CDR3 DNA reads TGTGCCAGCACCCCCAATGAGGGGTCTGTCTCGCACTACACCTTC.